The 12 T cell receptor beta chains presented below share a single source sample, sequenced in a study of T cells in Graves' hyperthyroidism and ophthalmopathy. Amplification of TCR beta CDR3 regions used RNA as the template. Initially, a first-round RT-PCR of the TCR CDR3 employed the HTBI primer set. TCRdb re-called the multiplex PCR reads with MiXCR, one entry per CDR3 protein. The data show some 760,000 distinct CDR3 sequences, around 13% seen once. The source material was blood. The origin of the receptors is a woman aged 18-29 years with Graves' hyperthyroidism.

This clonotype showed up just a few times. This rearrangement joins TRBV28 to TRBJ2-3, with D maybe TRBD2 (7 bases). Trimming took off 3 bases at V and 2 bases at J, with 12 bases between the two ends. Looked up from germline, CDR1 is MDHEN and CDR2 is SYDVKM. CDR3 length: 15 residues. CDR3 bases: TGTGCCAGCAGTTTGAGGGGGAGGGCCACAGATACGCAGTATTTT. Its translation is CASSLRGRATDTQYF.

This clonotype was counted a few times. V and J are TRBV6-1 and TRBJ1-2, with D possibly matching TRBD1 (6 bases). Germline CDR1 reads MNHNS; CDR2 reads SASEGT. V dropped 10 bases and J dropped 6 bases, with 21 bases sitting between them. CDR3 size: 14 residues. Here the CDR3 reads CAIRPRGLGNGYTF. In nucleotides, the CDR3 is TGTGCCATACGTCCCAGGGGACTCGGGAATGGCTACACCTTC.

This sequence joins TRBV27 and TRBJ2-3; tentative D call: TRBD2 (6 bases). This CDR3 spans 17 amino acids. The germline V gene encodes CDR1 MNHEY and CDR2 SMNVEV (reference sequence). The V end lost 8 bases, the J end lost 4 bases, and 25 bases lay between the germline ends. The CDR3 DNA follows: TGTGCCAGCCACATGTACATGGCGGGGACCAGCGCAGATACGCAGTATTTT. The encoded protein is CASHMYMAGTSADTQYF.

The table lists this clonotype with many counts. This sequence joins TRBV29-1 and TRBJ1-2; TRBD1 matches 8 bases. The ends lost 3 bases at V and 5 bases at J; junction bases unmatched: 8. CDR1 SQVTM and CDR2 ANQGSEA come from the germline V gene. This CDR3 spans 14 amino acids. CDR3 sequence: CSVEVQGAVYGYTF. The CDR3 coding sequence is TGCAGCGTTGAGGTGCAGGGGGCAGTGTATGGCTACACCTTC.

As for this clonotype: This may stem from a read error, because a much larger clone lies one nucleotide away. This rearrangement joins TRBV2 to TRBJ1-1; maybe TRBD1 (5 bases). Trimming took 3 bases from V and 11 from J, leaving 10 bases between them. Germline CDR1 and CDR2: SNHLY and FYNNEI. The CDR3 length is 11 residues. CDR3 loop: CASSDGGFAFF. The CDR3 region has the DNA TGTGCCAGCAGTGACGGGGGGTTCGCTTTCTTT. The full variable domain, its missing parts supplied by reference TRBV2 and TRBJ1-1, is EPEVTQTPSHQVTQMGQEVILRCVPISNHLYFYWYRQILGQKVEFLVSFYNNEISEKSEIFDDQFSVERPDGSNFTLKIRSTKLEDSAMYFCASSDGGFAFFGQGTRLTVV.

This clonotype was recorded a few times. The rearrangement uses TRBV7-2 and TRBJ2-2, with a possible D match to TRBD1 (5 bases). V lost 4 bases to trimming and J lost 5 bases, with 17 bases between them. CDR3 length: 16 amino acids. Germline lookup yields CDR1 SGHTA and CDR2 FQGNSA. CDR3 DNA sequence: TGTGCCAGCAGCTCGGACACCCAAAGCGCTACCGGGGAGCTGTTTTTT. Its translation: CASSSDTQSATGELFF.

This clonotype has only a few counts. The J gene is TRBJ2-1, the V gene TRBV30; the D gene is possibly TRBD2 (6 bases). CDR3 length equals 16 residues. Trimming took off 3 bases at V and 0 bases at J, with 15 bases between the two ends. CDR1 and CDR2 (germline): GTSNPN, SVGIG (reference sequence). Here the CDR3 reads CAWSPGTPRSYNEQFF. Here the CDR3 DNA reads TGTGCCTGGAGCCCGGGGACTCCTCGCTCCTACAATGAGCAGTTCTTC.

This clonotype was found a few times. The chain employs TRBV12-3 or TRBV12-4 and TRBJ2-7; no clear D. This CDR3 is built from 16 residues. V was cut by 5 bases and J by 0 bases, with 17 bases left in between. CDR3 region: CASSPPIALGSYEQYF. Written as DNA, the CDR3 is TGTGCCAGCAGTCCTCCCATCGCACTGGGCTCCTACGAGCAGTACTTC.

This clonotype showed up just a few times. J is TRBJ1-1 and V is TRBV2, with TRBD1 matching 8 bases. The CDR3 length is 15 residues. Germline V gives CDR1 SNHLY, CDR2 FYNNEI. After removal of 6 bases from V and 4 bases from J, the junction contained 10 bases not matched to a gene. CDR3 protein: CASRTPRQGSTEAFF. The CDR3 DNA follows: TGTGCCAGCAGGACACCACGACAGGGGAGCACTGAAGCTTTCTTT.

Many counts were recorded for this clonotype. The chain uses TRBV6-1 and TRBJ1-1; D uncertain. Looked up from germline, CDR1 is MNHNS and CDR2 is SASEGT. CDR3 size: 13 residues. Trimming removed 9 bases at V and 8 bases at J, with 19 bases between. CDR3 in DNA: TGTGCCAGTCTGCCTGACCGGCGGTGGGAAGCTTTCTTT. It yields the protein CASLPDRRWEAFF.

This clonotype came up many times. The chain combines TRBV29-1 with TRBJ1-1, with D perhaps TRBD1 (6 bases). The germline gives CDR1 SQVTM, CDR2 ANQGSEA. Trimming left V 4 bases short and J 4 bases short, with 13 bases between. The CDR3 is made up of 13 amino acids. For the CDR3, the DNA is TGCAGCGTTGCGACAGGTTCGATCACTGAAGCTTTCTTT. Protein: CSVATGSITEAFF.

In this sample, this clonotype turned up once. This chain connects TRBV7-9 to TRBJ2-5, with D tentatively TRBD2 (6 bases). Germline V gene lookup returns CDR1 SEHNR and CDR2 FQNEAQ (reference sequence). Deletions cut 6 bases from V and 3 bases from J, with 11 bases between. The CDR3 runs 13 residues. The CDR3 DNA sequence: TGTGCCAGCAGATGGGGGGAAGAAGAGACCCAGTACTTC. Protein sequence: CASRWGEEETQYF.